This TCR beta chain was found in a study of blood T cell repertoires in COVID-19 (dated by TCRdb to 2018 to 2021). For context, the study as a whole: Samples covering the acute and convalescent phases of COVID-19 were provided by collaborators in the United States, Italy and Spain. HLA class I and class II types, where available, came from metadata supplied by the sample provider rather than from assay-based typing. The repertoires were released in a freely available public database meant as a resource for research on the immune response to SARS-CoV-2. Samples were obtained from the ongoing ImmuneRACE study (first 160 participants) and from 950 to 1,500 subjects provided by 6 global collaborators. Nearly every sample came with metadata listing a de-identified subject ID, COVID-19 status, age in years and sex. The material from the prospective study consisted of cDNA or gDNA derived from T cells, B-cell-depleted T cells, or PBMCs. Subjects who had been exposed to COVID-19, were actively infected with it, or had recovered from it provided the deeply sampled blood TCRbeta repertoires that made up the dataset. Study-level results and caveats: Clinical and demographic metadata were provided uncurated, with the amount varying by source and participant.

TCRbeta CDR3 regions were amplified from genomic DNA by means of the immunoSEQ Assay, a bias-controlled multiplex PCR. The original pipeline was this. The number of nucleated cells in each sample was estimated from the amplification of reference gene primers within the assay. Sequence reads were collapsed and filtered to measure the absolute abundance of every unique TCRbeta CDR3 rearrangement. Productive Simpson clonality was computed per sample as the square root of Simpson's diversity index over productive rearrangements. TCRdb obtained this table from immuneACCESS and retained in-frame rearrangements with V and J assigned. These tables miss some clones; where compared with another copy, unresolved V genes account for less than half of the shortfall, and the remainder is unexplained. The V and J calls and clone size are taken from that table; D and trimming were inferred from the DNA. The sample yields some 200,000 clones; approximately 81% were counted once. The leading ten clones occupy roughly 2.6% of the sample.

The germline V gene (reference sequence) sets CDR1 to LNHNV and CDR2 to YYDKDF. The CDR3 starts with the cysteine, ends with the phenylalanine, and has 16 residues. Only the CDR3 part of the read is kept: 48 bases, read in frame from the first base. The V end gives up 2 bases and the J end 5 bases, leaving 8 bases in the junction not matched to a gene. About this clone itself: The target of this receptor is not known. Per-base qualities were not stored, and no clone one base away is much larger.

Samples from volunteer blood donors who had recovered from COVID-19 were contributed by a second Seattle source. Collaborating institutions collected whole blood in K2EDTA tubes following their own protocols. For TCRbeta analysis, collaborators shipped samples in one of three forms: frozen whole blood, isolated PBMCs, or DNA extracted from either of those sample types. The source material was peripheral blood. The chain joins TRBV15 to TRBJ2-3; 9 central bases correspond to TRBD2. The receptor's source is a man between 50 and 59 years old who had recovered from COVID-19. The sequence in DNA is TGTGCCACCAGCAGACTGGCGGGAGGGCGGGTAGATACGCAGTATTTT. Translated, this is CATSRLAGGRVDTQYF.